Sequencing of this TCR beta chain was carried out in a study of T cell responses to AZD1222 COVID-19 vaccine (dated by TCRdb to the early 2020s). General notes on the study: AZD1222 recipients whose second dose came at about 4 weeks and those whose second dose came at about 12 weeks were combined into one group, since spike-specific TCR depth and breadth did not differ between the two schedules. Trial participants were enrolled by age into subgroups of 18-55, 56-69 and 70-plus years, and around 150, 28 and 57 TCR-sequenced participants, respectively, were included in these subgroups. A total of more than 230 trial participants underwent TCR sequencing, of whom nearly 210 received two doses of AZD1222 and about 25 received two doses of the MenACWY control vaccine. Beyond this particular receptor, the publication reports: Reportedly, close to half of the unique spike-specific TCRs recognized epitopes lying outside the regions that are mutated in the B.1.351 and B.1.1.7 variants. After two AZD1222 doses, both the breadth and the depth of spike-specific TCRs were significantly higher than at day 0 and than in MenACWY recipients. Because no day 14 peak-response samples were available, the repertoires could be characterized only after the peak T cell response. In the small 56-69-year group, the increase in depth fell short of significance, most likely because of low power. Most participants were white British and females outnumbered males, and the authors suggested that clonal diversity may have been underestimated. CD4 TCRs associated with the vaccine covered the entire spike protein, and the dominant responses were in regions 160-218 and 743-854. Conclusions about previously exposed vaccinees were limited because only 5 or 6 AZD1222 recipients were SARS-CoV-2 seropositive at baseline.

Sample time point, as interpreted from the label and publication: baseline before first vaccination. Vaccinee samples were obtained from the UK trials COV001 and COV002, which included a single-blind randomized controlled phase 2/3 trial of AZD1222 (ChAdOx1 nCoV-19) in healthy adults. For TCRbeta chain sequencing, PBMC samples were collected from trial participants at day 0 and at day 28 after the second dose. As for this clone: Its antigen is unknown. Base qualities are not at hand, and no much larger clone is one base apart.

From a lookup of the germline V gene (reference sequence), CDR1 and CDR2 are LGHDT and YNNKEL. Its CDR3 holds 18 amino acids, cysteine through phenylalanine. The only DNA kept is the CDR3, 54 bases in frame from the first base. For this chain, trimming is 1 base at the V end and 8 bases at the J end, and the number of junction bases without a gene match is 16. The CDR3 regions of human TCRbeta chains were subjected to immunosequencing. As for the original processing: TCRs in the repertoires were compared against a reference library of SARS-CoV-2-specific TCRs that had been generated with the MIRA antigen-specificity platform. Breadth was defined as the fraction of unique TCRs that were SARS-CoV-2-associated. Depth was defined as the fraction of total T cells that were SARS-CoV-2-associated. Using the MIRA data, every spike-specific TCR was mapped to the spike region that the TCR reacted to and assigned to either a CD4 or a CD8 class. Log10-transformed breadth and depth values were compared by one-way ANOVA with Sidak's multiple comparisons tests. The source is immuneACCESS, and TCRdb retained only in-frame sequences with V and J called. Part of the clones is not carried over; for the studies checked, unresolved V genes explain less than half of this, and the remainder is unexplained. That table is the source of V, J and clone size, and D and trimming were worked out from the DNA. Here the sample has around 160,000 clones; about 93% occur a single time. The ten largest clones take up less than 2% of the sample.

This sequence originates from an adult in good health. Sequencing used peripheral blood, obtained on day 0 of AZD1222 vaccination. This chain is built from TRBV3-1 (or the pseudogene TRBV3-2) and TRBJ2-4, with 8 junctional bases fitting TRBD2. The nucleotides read TGTGCCAGCAGCCAAGCATTGGGAGCGGGGGTAGGGTGGGACATTCAGTACTTC. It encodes CASSQALGAGVGWDIQYF.